This is a list of T cell receptor beta chains from one sample in a study of shared clonotypes between healthy human individuals. Here immunoSEQ multiplex PCR was the method, and the copy in TCRdb shows in-frame clones only, minus some. The sample holds 400,000 to 600,000 clones, about 96% seen once. Sequencing was done on a sample of naive CD4+ T cells sorted from blood. The receptor set was obtained from a woman between 25 and 40 years old in good health. The CDR3 runs from the conserved cysteine through the conserved F or W. A D gene is named only where the DNA matches it firmly. Clone size is shown for a subset of rows, as once, few, many or a class of expanded clone.

>TRBD2|.|TRBJ2-7|TRBV13
TGTGCCAGCAGCAAATCCCTAGCGGGAGTTGGGTCCTACGAGCAGTACTTC
CASSKSLAGVGSYEQYF
>.|.|TRBJ2-5|TRBV5-1
TGCGCCAGCAGCTTGAGTGGTACCCAAGAGACCCAGTACTTC
CASSLSGTQETQYF
>TRBD1|.|TRBJ2-3|TRBV10-2
TGCGCCAGCAGTGAAGGGGGCGATACGCTGAAGTATTTT
CASSEGGDTLKYF
>.|few|TRBJ1-5|TRBV5-1
TGCGCCAGCAGCACCCAGGAGAGCAATCAGCCCCAGCATTTT
CASSTQESNQPQHF
>TRBD1|.|TRBJ2-7|TRBV29-1
TGCAGCGTAGGGGACAGGGGAGGCGAGCAGTACTTC
CSVGDRGGEQYF
>.|.|TRBJ2-3|TRBV6-1
TGTGCCAGCAGTGAAGCCTCACGGGAGAGAGGGCCTATTAGGCACTTCACAGATACGCAGTATTTT
CASSEASRERGPIRHFTDTQYF
>.|.|TRBJ1-2|TRBV28
TGTGCCAGCAGCCGGGAGGGGGTATATGGCTACACCTTC
CASSREGVYGYTF
>.|few|TRBJ1-5|TRBV18
TGTGCCAGCTCACCAGTGCCAGGTAGCAATCAGCCCCAGCATTTT
CASSPVPGSNQPQHF
>.|few|TRBJ1-5|TRBV6-4
TGTGCCAGTGGGAGGGCACCTCAGCCCCAGCATTTT
CASGRAPQPQHF
>.|few|TRBJ2-1|TRBV6-6
TGTGCCAGCAGTTCTATGGGAGCGGACTTGGTCTTC
CASSSMGADLVF
>.|.|TRBJ2-4|TRBV19
TGTGCCAGTAGTATCATAGGGAAGGAGGGAGCCAAAAACATTCAGTACTTC
CASSIIGKEGAKNIQYF
>TRBD2|once|TRBJ2-7|TRBV28
TGTGCCAGCAGTTCCATTAGCGGGAGGACCGGCTACGAGCAGTACTTC
CASSSISGRTGYEQYF